The present T cell receptor beta chain was sequenced within a study of blood T cell repertoires in COVID-19. Study as a whole: COVID-19 samples from acute and convalescent phases originated in the United States, Italy and Spain. Nucleic acid was either cDNA or gDNA, and it came from T cells, B-cell-depleted T cells, or PBMCs.

In the study's own analysis: Amplifying reference gene primers gave estimates of nucleated cell counts. TCRdb's table, derived via immunoSEQ multiplex PCR, lists solely in-frame clones and lacks some. That table furnishes V, J and clone size, whereas the DNA furnished D and trimming. The sample has about 98,000 clones, about 81% seen once. There are 16 residues in the CDR3. CDR1 and CDR2 (germline): LGHNA, YSLEER. V gave up 2 bases and J gave up 3 bases, with 13 bases separating them. The sequencing sample was made of peripheral blood. This chain uses TRBV4-3 with TRBJ2-2; possible D gene TRBD1, 8 bases. The TCR was taken from a man between 65 and 85 years old with acute or convalescent COVID-19. The CDR3: CASSQLTGGDTGELFF. The CDR3 nucleotides are TGCGCCAGCAGCCAACTTACAGGGGGGGACACCGGGGAGCTGTTTTTT.